This T cell receptor (beta chain) appears in the sequencing data of a study of identical twins. In its sample, this clonotype was seen a few times. Its cognate antigen is unknown. Carrying unique molecular identifiers, the cDNA also gained a universal primer site through template switching. Using its own MiXCR run on the 5' RACE reads, TCRdb lists one record per CDR3 protein. Altogether a few hundred thousand distinct CDR3 sequences are present, approximately 15% being singletons, with the ten largest covering approximately 1%. Study outcomes and limitations: The authors noted that invariant MAIT and iNKT cells could partly confound zero-insertion analyses. Fewer insertions marked abundant cord blood beta clonotypes; young adult naive trended weakly, memory not at all. Excess twin sharing in beta out-of-frame sequences was weaker.

This CDR3 is built from 15 residues. This sample also appeared in a second study, on yellow fever vaccine responses in identical twins.

The clonotype comes from a woman aged 18-29 years in good health. The V gene is TRBV21-1, the J gene TRBJ2-7; TRBD1 is the table's D call, not checked against the DNA. TRBV21-1 constitutes a pseudogene. The sample taken for sequencing was CD4+ T cells sorted from blood. The CDR3 bases are TGTGCCAGACTCCAGGAGGCCAGGAGATCCTACGAGCAGTACTTC. It yields the protein CARLQEARRSYEQYF.